This entry is about one TCR beta chain. Its antigen remains unknown. The TRB libraries of cDNA were built by UMI-labeled 5' RACE. TCRdb reprocessed the 5' RACE reads, keeping one entry per CDR3 protein, no DNA. The sample has around 130,000 distinct CDR3 sequences, and its top ten clones hold roughly 0.59%. The entry originates in a study of CXCR3-negative and CXCR3-positive naive CD8 T cells. Study as a whole: The study obtained 130 million to 150 million TRB reads, about 1.5 +/- 0.3 million per library.

A CD45RO-CCR7+CD27+CD95- phenotype identified naive CD8+ T cells. The CDR3 is made up of 16 amino acids. Germline V lookup: CDR1 SEHNR, CDR2 FQNEAQ (reference sequence). Study-level points and caveats: Both of the naive subsets showed about the same high diversity, but memory CD8+ cells had much less. TRB CDR3s of CXCR3-positive naive cells were more hydrophobic than those of CXCR3-negative naive cells.

J is TRBJ2-3 and V is TRBV7-9; TCRdb outputs TRBD2, but without DNA this stays unchecked. The sequenced sample consisted of naive CXCR3+ CD8+ T cells from blood. Subset given: CD45RO-CCR7+CD27+CD95- naive CD8+ T cells expressing CXCR3 (TNR3+). The receptor comes from a human donor in good health. Some clones in this sample may be carry-over from other donors' samples. CDR3 residues: CASSLLASGDTDTQYF. Full variable domain (rest looked up from reference TRBV7-9 and TRBJ2-3): DTGVSQNPRHKITKRGQNVTFRCDPISEHNRLYWYRQTLGQGPEFLTYFQNEAQLEKSRLLSDRFSAERPKGSFSTLEIQRTEQGDSAMYLCASSLLASGDTDTQYFGPGTRLTVL.